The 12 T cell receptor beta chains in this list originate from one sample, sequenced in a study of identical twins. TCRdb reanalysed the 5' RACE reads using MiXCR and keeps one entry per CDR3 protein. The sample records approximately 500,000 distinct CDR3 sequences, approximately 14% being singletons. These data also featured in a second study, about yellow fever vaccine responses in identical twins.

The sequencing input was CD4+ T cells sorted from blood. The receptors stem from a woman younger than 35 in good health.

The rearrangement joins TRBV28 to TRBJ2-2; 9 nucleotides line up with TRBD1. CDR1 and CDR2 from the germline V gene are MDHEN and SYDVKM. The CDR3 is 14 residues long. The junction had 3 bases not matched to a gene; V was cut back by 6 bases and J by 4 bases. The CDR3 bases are TGTGCCAGCAGACAACAGGGGGCCACCGGGGAGCTGTTTTTT. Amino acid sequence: CASRQQGATGELFF.

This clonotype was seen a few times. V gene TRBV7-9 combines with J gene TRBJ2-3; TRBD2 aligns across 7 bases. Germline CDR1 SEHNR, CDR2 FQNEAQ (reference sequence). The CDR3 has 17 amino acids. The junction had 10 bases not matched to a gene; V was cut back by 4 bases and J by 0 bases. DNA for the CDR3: TGTGCCAGCAGCTCGCAGGTGGCTAGCGGAAGCACAGATACGCAGTATTTT. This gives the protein CASSSQVASGSTDTQYF. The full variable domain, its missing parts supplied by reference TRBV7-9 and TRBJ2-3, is DTGVSQNPRHKITKRGQNVTFRCDPISEHNRLYWYRQTLGQGPEFLTYFQNEAQLEKSRLLSDRFSAERPKGSFSTLEIQRTEQGDSAMYLCASSSQVASGSTDTQYFGPGTRLTVL.

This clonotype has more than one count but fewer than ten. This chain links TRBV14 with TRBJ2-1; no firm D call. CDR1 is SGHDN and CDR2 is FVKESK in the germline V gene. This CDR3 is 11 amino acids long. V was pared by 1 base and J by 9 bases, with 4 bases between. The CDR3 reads CASSQVREQFF. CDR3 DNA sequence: TGTGCCAGCAGCCAAGTGCGTGAGCAGTTCTTC.

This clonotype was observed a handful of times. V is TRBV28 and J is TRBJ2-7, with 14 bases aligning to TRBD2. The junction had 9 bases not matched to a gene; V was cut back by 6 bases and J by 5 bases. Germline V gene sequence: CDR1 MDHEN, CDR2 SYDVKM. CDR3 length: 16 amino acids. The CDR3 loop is CASSPPTSGRANEQYF. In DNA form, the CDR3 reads TGTGCCAGCAGCCCACCGACTAGCGGGAGGGCCAACGAGCAGTACTTC.

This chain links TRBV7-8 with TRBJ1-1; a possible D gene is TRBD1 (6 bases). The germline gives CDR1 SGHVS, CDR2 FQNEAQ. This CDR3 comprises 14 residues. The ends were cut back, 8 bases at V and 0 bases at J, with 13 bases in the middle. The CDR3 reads CASGRQELNTEAFF. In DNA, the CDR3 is TGTGCCAGCGGCCGACAGGAACTGAACACTGAAGCTTTCTTT.

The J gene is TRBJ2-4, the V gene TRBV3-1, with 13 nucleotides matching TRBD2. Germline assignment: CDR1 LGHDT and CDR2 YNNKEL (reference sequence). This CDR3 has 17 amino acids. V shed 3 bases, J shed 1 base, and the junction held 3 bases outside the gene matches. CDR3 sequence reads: CASSHGTSGTAKNIQYF. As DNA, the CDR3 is TGTGCCAGCAGCCATGGGACTAGCGGGACGGCCAAAAACATTCAGTACTTC.

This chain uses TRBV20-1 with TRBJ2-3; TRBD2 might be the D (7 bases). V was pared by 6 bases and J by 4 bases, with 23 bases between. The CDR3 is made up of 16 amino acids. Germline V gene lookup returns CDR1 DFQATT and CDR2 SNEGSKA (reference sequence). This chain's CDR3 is CSAPTRLGGGADTQYF. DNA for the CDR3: TGCAGTGCCCCCACGCGGCTGGGGGGGGGCGCAGATACGCAGTATTTT.

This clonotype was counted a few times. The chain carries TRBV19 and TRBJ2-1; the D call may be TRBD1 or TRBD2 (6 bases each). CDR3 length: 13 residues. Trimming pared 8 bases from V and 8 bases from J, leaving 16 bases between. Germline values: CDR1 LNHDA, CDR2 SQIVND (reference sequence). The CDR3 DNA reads TGTGCCAGTGGGGACATCCCGGGGGATGAGCAGTTCTTC. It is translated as CASGDIPGDEQFF.

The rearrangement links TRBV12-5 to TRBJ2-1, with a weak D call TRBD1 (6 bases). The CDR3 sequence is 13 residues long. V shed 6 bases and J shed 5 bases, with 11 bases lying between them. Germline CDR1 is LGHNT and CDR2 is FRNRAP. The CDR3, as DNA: TGTGCTAGTGGCAGGGGCTTGGACAATGAGCAGTTCTTC. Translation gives CASGRGLDNEQFF.

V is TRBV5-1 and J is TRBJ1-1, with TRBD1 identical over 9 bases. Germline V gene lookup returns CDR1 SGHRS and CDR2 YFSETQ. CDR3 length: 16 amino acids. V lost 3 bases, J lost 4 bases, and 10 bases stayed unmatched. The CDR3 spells CASSSVVVTGGTEAFF. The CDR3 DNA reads TGCGCCAGCAGCTCCGTAGTTGTGACAGGGGGCACTGAAGCTTTCTTT. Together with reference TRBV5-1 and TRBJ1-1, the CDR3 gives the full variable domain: KAGVTQTPRYLIKTRGQQVTLSCSPISGHRSVSWYQQTPGQGLQFLFEYFSETQRNKGNFPGRFSGRQFSNSRSEMNVSTLELGDSALYLCASSSVVVTGGTEAFFGQGTRLTVV.

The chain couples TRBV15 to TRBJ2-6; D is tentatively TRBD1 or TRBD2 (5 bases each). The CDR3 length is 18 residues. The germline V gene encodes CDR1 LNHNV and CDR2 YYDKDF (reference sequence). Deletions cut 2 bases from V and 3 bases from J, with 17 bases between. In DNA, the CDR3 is TGTGCCACCAGCAGAAAGGGACCCTACCCGGGTGGGGCCAACGTCCTGACTTTC. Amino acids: CATSRKGPYPGGANVLTF.

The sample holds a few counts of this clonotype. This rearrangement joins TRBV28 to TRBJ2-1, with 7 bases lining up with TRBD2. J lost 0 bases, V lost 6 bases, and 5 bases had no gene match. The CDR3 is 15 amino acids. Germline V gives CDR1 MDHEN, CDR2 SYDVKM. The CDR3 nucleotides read TGTGCCAGCAGGCCAAGCGGGACCTCCTACAATGAGCAGTTCTTC. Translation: CASRPSGTSYNEQFF.